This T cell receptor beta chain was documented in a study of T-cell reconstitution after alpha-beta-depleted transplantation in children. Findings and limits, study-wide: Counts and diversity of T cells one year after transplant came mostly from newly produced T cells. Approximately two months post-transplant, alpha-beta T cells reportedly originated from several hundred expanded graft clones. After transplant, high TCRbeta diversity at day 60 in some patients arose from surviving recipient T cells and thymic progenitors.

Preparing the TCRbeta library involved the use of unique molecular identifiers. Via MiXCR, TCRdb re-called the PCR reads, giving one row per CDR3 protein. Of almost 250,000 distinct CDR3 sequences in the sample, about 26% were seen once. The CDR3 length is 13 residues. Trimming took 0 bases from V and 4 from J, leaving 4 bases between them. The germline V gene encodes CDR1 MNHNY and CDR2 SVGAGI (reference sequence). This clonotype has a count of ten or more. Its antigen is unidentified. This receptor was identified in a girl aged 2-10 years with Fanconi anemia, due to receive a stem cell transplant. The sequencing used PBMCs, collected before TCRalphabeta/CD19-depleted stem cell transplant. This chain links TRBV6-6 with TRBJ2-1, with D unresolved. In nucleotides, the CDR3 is TGTGCCAGCAGTTACTCTCCTTACAATGAGCAGTTCTTC. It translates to CASSYSPYNEQFF.